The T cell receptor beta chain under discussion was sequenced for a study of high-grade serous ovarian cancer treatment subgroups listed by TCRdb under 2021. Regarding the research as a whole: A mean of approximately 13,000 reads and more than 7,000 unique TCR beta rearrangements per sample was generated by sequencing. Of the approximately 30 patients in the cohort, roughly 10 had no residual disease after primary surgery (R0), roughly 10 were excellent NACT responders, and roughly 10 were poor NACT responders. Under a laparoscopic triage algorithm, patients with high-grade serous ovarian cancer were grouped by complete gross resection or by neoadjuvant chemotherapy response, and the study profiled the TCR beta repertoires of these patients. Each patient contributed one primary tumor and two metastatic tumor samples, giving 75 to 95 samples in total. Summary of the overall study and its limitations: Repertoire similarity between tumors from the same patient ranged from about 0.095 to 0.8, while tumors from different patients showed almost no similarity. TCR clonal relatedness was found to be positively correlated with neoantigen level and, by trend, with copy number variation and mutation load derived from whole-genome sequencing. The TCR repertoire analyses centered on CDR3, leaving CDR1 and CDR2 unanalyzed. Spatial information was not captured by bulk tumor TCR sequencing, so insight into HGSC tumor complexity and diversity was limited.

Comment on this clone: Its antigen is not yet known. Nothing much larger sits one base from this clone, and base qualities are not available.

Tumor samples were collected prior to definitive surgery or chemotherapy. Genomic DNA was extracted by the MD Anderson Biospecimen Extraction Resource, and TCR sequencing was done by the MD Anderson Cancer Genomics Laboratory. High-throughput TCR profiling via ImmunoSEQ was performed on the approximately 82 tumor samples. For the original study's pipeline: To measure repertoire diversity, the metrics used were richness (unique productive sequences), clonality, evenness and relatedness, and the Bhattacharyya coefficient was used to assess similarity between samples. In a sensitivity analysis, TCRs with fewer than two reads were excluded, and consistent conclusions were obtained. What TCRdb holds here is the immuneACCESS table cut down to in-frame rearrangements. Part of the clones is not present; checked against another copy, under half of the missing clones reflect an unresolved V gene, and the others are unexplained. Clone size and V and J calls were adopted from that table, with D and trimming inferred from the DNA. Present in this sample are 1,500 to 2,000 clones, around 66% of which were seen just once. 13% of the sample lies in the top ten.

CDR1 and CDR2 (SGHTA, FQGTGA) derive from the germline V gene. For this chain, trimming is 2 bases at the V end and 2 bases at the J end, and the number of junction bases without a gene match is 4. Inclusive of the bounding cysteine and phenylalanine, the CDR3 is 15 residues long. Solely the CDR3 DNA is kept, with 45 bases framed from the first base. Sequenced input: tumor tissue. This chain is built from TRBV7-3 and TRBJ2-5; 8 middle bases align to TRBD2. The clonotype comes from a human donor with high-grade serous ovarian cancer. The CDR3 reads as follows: CASSLWASGQETQYF. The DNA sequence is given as TGTGCCAGCAGCTTATGGGCTAGCGGGCAAGAGACCCAGTACTTC.